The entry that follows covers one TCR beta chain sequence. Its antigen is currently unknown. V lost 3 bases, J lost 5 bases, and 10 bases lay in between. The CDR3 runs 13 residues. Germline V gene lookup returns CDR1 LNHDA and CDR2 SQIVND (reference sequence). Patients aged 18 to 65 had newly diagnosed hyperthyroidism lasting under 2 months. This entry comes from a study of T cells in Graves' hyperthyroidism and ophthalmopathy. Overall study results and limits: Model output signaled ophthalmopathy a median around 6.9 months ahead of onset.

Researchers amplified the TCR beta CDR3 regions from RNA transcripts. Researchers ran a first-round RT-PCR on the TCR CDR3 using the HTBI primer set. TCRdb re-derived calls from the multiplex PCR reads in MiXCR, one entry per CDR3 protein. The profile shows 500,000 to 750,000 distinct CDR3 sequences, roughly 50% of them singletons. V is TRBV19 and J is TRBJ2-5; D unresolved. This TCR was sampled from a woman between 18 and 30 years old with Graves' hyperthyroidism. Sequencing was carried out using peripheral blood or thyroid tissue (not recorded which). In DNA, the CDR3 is TGTGCCAGTAGTATGAGACCATCTGAGACCCAGTACTTC. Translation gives CASSMRPSETQYF.